This T cell receptor (beta chain) was captured by sequencing in a study of cytomegalovirus exposure and HLA in healthy donors. Worth noting for this clone: Its matching antigen is unknown.

Amplification used 60 Vbeta primers and 13 Jbeta primers. Repertoires were generated with immunoSEQ multiplex PCR, while TCRdb's copy carries only in-frame clones and drops some. The sample shows about 250,000 clones, about four fifths of them seen only once. J was trimmed by 8 bases and V by 0 bases; bases with no gene match: 7. Germline V CDR1 and CDR2: MNHEY, SVGAGI. The CDR3 length is 15 residues. Overall study results and limits: An analysis was carried out at a later point. It showed that HLA-associated TCR beta chains were more clonally expanded than equally common non-associated chains. It emerged from a later analysis that several of the most significant clusters appeared to be linked to common viral pathogens.

The V and J genes are TRBV6-5 and TRBJ2-4, with 7 bases matching TRBD1. The sequenced material came from PBMCs. The clonotype was recovered from a girl aged 2 to 10 in good health and CMV-seronegative. DNA of the CDR3: TGTGCCAGCAGTTACTCGACCTTACAGGGGTACATTCAGTACTTC. Residues: CASSYSTLQGYIQYF.